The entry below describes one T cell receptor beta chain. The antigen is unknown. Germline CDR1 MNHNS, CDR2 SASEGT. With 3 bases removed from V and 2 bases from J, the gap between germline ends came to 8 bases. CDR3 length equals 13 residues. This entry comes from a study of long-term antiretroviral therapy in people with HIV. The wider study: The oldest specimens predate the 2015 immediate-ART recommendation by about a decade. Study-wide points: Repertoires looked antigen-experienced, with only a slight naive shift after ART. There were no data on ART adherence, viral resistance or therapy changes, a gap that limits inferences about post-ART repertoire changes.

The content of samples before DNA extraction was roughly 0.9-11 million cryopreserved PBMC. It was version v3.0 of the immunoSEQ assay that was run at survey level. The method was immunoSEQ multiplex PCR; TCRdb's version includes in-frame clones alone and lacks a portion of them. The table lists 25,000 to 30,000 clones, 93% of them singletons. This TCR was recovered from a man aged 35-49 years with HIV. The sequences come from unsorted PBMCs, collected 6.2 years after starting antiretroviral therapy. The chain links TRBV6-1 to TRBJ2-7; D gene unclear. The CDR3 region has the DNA TGTGCCAGCAGTGAGCCGAATACCTACGAGCAGTACTTC. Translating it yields CASSEPNTYEQYF.